The clone carrying this T cell receptor beta chain appeared a few times. What it binds is unknown. Findings and caveats of the study: Larger-cohort validation covered only one TCR beta V-J rearrangement. Tumor memory CD4+ T cell TCR gene usage was found to cluster with blood and lymph node memory CD4+ cells and with lymph node naive CD4+ cells.

Constant-region reverse primers amplified full-length variable regions, followed by semi-nested Nested Universal Primer A PCR. Each CDR3 protein gets one entry after TCRdb re-called the 5' RACE reads with MiXCR. The sample contains about 50,000 distinct CDR3 sequences, roughly 17% of which appear only once. This TCR derives from a female donor with breast cancer. The sequenced sample was naive CD4+ T cells sorted from blood. Sample subset: naive CD4+ T cells, CD4+CD45RA+CD25-.

CDR3 sequence reads: CASSLGAGGQAYTDTQYF. CDR3 sequence (DNA): TGTGCCAGCAGCTTAGGAGCAGGGGGACAGGCTTACACAGATACGCAGTATTTT. The V and J genes are TRBV7-9 and TRBJ2-3; 8 bases align to TRBD1. Germline CDR1 reads SEHNR; CDR2 reads FQNEAQ (reference sequence). The CDR3 extends over 18 amino acids. With 1 base clipped from V and 2 bases from J, the junction kept 11 bases outside the gene matches.